This T cell receptor beta chain is drawn from a study of Ad26.COV2.S vaccination and SARS-CoV-2 variants. Study-wide context: Into the muscle, Ad26.COV2.S was dosed once or twice, 56 days apart.

Per the germline V gene, CDR1 is SEHNR and CDR2 is FQNEAQ (reference sequence). V lost 5 bases, J lost 7 bases, and 14 bases lay in between. There are 13 residues in the CDR3. Only in-frame clones appear in the TCRdb table, and some are missing; sequencing was by immunoSEQ multiplex PCR. The table includes some 640,000 clones, about 89% detected once. The treatment here: roughly 19 received Ad26.COV2.S at low or high dose, single or two shots; a few received placebo; per-sample allocation not given. Specimens were obtained on day 63 following the first vaccine or placebo injection. The chain links TRBV7-9 to TRBJ1-2; possibly TRBD1 for D (5 bases). The sequence came from a person aged 18 to 59 who received the Ad26.COV2.S COVID-19 vaccine or a placebo. The specimen comprised peripheral blood, sampled in a trial of Ad26.COV2.S vaccine versus placebo. CDR3 sequence reads: CASSLRSGPGYTF. The CDR3 nucleotides read TGTGCCAGCAGCCTTAGATCGGGGCCTGGCTACACCTTC.